The present T cell receptor beta chain was sequenced within a study of T-cell memory formation after mild COVID-19. Study as a whole: Largely, the TCR clusters proved donor specific.

Amplification by 5'RACE using constant-segment primers produced TCR alpha and TCR beta cDNA libraries that carried sample barcodes and UMIs. In TCRdb, the 5' RACE reads were re-called with MiXCR into one record per CDR3 protein. The sample records approximately 350,000 distinct CDR3 sequences, 10% to 15% being singletons. The V gene's germline CDR1 is MDHEN and CDR2 SYDVKM. V lost 6 bases to trimming and J lost 3 bases; unmatched junction nucleotides: 6. The CDR3 spans 15 residues. Study-level results: Memory from before infection featured some responding clones, which suggests cross-reactive memory joined. Researchers could not confirm that second-wave clones peaking on day 37 targeted SARS-CoV-2.

With regard to this clonotype: Its antigen remains unknown.

The sequencing input was PBMCs or a T cell subset sorted from them (not recorded which). This clonotype was sampled from a man between 18 and 35 years old who had mild COVID-19 (a few samples of this study predate the infection). Cell type and time point are not known. The chain joins TRBV28 to TRBJ2-3, with 10 nucleotides matching TRBD2. The CDR3 nucleotides are TGTGCCAGCAGGAATAGCGGGGGGAATACAGATACGCAGTATTTT. This sequence encodes CASRNSGGNTDTQYF.